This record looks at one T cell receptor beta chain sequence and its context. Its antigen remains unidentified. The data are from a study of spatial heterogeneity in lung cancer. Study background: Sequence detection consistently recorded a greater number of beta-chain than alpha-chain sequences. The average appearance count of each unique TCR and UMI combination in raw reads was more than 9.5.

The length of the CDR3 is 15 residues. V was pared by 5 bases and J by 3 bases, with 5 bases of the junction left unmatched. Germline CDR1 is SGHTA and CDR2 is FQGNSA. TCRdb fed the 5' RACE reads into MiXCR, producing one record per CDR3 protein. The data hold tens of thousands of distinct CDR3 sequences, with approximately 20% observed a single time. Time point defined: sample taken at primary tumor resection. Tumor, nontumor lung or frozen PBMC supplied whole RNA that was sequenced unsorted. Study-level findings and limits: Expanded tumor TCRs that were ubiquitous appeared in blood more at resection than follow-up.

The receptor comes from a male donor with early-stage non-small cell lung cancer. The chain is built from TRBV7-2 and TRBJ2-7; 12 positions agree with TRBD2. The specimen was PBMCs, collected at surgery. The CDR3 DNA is TGTGCCAGCAGCCTTGGACTAGCGGGGTACTACGAGCAGTACTTC. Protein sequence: CASSLGLAGYYEQYF.